Below, one TCR beta chain is given with its context. Its antigen is not identified. This entry belongs to a study of CD8 T cells in ankylosing spondylitis. For TCR beta, libraries came from quantitative 5'-RACE with molecular barcodes. A single record per CDR3 protein comes from TCRdb applying MiXCR to the 5' RACE reads. The sample includes fewer than 180,000 distinct CDR3 sequences, around 45% of them seen just once. Overall study results and limits: Peripheral blood samples showed relatively rare disease-linked clones, and these clones were CD8+. Previously reported in reactive arthritis synovial fluid and blood were some of the motif variants.

The germline V gene encodes CDR1 MNHNS and CDR2 SASEGT. This CDR3 spans 15 amino acids. The V gene end was trimmed by 3 bases and the J gene end by 2 bases; junction bases not matched to a gene: 6. The chain couples TRBV6-1 to TRBJ2-5, with 7 bases matching TRBD2. Sequencing was done on a sample of synovial fluid, either unsorted or a sorted T cell fraction (not recorded which). This receptor was obtained from a male donor with ankylosing spondylitis. As DNA, the CDR3 is TGTGCCAGCAGTGAGGCGAGCGGGGCACAAGAGACCCAGTACTTC. This codes for CASSEASGAQETQYF.